This T cell receptor (beta chain) was observed in a study of OX40 agonist ivuxolimab in advanced cancers. CDR1 is SGHRS and CDR2 is YFSETQ in the germline V gene. The length of the CDR3 is 16 residues. V lost 2 bases, J lost 5 bases, and 7 bases stayed unmatched. Assay used: immunoSEQ multiplex PCR; TCRdb lists only in-frame clones, some missing. The sample contains over 55,000 clones, around 84% of which appear only once. The sequence came from an adult with an advanced solid tumor such as melanoma, head and neck, liver or kidney cancer. The sequences come from CD4+ or CD8+ T cells sorted from blood, collected in a trial of the OX40 agonist ivuxolimab. The rearrangement joins TRBV5-1 to TRBJ1-4; 9 bases are a match to TRBD1. DNA of the CDR3: TGCGCCAGCAGCTTATCCGGGACAGGGACGAATGAAAAACTGTTTTTT. Its protein is CASSLSGTGTNEKLFF.